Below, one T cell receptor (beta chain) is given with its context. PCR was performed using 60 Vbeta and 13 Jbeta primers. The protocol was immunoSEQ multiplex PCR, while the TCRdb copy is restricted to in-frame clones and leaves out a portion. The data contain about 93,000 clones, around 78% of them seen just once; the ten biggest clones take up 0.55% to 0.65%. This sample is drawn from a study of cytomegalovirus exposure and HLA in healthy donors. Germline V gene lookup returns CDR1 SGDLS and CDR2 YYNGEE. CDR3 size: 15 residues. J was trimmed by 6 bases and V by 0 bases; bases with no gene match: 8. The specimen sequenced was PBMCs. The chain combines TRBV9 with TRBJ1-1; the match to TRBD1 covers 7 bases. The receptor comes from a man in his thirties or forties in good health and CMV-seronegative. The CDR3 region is CASSVAPTGIAEAFF. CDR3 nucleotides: TGTGCCAGCAGCGTAGCTCCGACAGGGATCGCTGAAGCTTTCTTT.